This TCR beta chain was retrieved from a study of blood T cell repertoires in COVID-19. Study summary: Nucleic acid was either cDNA or gDNA, and it came from T cells, B-cell-depleted T cells, or PBMCs.

The table came from immunoSEQ multiplex PCR; TCRdb's copy has only in-frame clones and leaves some out. The sample consists of 150,000 to 200,000 clones, around 89% of them appearing once. Input material: peripheral blood. This TCR was sampled from a human donor in a cohort sampled during active COVID-19.

The CDR3 sequence: CASSLGQGAAYGYTF. CDR3 DNA: TGTGCCAGCAGCTTAGGTCAGGGGGCGGCCTATGGCTACACCTTC. The chain has TRBV7-9 and TRBJ1-2, with 8 bases lining up with TRBD1. The CDR3 is 15 amino acids. V was clipped by 1 base and J by 4 bases; unmatched bases: 5. In germline, CDR1 is SEHNR, CDR2 FQNEAQ (reference sequence).